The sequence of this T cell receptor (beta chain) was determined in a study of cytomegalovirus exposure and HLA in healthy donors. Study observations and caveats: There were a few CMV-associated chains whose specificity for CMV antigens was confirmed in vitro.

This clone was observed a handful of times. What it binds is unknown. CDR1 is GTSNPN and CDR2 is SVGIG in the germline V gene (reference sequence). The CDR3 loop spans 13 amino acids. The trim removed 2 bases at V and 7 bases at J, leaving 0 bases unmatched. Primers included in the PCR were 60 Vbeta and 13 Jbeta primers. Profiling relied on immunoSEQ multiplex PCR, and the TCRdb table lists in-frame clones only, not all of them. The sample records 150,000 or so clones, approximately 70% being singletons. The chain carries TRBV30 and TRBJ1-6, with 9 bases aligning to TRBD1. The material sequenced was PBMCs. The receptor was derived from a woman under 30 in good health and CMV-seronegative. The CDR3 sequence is CAWSTGGNSPLHF. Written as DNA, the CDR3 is TGTGCCTGGAGTACAGGGGGCAATTCACCCCTCCACTTT.